This TCR beta chain was recovered during a study of blood T cell repertoires in COVID-19. Across the study: Researchers got acute and convalescent COVID-19 samples from the United States, Italy and Spain. PBMCs, B-cell-depleted T cells, or T cells provided the cDNA or gDNA that made up the material.

The CDR3 totals 13 residues. V lost 3 bases and J lost 2, with 7 bases in between. Germline CDR1 and CDR2: SGHNT and YENEEA. In the original workflow: Researchers report that nucleated cell counts were estimated from reference gene primer amplification. Repertoires were generated with immunoSEQ multiplex PCR, while TCRdb's copy carries only in-frame clones and drops some. For V, J and clone size, that table is used; D and trimming come from the DNA. The data hold approximately 100,000 clones, with roughly 69% observed a single time. The sample was peripheral blood. This sequence originates from an elderly man with acute or convalescent COVID-19. The chain is built from TRBV11-3 and TRBJ1-1, with D uncertain. CDR3 amino acids: CASSFSVNTEAFF. The CDR3 DNA reads as TGTGCCAGCAGCTTTTCAGTCAACACTGAAGCTTTCTTT.